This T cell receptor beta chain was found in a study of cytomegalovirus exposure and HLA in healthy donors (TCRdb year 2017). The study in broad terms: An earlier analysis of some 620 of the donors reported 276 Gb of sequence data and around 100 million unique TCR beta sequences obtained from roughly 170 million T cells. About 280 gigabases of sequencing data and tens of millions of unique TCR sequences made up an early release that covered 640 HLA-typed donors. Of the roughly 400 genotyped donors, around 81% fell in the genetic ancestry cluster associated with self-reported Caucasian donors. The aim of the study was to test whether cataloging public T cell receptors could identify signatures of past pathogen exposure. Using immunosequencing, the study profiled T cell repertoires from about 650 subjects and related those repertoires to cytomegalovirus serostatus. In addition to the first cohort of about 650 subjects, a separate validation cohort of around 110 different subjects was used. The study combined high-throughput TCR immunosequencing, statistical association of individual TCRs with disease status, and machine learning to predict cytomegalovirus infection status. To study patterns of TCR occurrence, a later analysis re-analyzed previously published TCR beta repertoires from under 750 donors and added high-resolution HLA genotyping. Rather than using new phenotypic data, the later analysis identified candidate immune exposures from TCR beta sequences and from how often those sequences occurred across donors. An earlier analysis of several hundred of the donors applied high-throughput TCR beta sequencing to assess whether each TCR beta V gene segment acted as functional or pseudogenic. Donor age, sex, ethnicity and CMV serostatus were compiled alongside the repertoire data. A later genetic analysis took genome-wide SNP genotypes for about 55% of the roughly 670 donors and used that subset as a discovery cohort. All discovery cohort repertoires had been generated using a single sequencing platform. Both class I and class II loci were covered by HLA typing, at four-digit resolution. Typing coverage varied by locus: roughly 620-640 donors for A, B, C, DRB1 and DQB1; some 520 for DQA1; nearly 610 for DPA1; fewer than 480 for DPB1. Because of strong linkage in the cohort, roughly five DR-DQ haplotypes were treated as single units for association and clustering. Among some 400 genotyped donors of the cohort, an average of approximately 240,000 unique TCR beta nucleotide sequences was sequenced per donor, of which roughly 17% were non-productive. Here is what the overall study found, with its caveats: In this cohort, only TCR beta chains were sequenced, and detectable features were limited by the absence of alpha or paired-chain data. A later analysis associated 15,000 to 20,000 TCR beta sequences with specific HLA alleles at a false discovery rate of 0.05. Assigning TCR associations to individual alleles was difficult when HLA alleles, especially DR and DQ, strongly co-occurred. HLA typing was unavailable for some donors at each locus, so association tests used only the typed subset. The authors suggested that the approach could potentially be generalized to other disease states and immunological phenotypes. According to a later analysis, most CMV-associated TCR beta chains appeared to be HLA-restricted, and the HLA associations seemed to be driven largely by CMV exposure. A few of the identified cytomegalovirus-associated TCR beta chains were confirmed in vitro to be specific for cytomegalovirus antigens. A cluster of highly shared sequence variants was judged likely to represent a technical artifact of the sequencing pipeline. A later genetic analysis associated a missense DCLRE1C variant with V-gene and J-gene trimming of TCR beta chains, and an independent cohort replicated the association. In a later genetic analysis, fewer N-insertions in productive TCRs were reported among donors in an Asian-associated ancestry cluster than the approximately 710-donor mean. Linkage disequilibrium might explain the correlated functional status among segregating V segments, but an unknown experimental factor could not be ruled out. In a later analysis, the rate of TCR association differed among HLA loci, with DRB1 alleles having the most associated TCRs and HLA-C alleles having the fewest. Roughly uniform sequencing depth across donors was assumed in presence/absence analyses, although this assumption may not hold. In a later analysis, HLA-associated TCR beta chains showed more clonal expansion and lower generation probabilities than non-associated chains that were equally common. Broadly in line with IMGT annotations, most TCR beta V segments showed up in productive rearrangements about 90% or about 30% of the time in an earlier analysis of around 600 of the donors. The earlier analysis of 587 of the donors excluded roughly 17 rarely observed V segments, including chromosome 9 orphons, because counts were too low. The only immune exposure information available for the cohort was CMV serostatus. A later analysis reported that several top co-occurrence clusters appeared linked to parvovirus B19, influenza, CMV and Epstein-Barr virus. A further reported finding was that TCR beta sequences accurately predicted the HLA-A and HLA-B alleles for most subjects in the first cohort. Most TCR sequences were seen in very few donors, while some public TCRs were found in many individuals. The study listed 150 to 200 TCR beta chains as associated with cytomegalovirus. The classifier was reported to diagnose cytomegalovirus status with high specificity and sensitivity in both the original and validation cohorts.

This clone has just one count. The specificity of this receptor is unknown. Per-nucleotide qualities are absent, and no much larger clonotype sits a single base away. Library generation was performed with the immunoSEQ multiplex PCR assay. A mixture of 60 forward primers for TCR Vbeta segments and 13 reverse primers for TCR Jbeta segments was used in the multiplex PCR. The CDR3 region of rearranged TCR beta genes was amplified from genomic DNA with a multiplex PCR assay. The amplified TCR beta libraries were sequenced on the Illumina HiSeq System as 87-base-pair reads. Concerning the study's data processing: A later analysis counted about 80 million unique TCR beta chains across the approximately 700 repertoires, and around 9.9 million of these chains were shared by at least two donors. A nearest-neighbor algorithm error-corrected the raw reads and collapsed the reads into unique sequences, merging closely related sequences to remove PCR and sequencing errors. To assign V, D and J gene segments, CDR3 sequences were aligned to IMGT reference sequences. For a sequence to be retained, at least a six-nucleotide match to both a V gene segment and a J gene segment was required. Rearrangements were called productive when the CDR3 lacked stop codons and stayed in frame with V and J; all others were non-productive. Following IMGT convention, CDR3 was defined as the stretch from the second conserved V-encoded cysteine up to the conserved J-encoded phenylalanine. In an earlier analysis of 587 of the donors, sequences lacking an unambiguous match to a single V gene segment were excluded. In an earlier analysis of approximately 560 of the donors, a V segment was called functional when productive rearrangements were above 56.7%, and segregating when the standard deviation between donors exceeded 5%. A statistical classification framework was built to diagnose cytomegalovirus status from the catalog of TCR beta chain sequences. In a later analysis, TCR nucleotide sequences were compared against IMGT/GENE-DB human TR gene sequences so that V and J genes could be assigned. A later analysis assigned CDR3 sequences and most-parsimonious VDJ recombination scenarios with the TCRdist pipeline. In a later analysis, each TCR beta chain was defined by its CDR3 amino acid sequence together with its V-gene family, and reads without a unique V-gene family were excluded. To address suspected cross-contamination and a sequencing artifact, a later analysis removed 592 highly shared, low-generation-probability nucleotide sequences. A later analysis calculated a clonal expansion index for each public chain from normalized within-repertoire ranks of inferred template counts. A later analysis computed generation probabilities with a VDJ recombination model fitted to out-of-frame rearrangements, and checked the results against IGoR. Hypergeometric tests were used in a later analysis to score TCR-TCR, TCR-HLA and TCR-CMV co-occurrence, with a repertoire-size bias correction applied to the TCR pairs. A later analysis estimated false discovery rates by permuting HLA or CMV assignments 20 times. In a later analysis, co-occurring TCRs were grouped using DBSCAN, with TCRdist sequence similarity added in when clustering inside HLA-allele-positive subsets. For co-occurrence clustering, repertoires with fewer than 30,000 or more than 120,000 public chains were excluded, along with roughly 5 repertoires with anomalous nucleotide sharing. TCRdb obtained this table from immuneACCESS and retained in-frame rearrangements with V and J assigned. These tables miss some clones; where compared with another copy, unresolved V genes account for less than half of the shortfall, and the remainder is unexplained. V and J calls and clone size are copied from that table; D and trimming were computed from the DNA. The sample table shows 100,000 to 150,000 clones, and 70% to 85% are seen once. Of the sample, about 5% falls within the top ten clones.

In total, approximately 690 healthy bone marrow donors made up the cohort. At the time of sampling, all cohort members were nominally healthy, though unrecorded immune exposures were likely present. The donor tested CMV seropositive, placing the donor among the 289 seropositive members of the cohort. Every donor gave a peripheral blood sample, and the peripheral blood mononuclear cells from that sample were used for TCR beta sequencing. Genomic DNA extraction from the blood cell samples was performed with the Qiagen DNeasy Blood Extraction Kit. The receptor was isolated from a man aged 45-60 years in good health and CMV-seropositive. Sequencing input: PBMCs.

The nucleotide sequence is TGTGCCAGCAGTTTCTCAGGGTTGAACACTGAAGCTTTCTTT. This codes for CASSFSGLNTEAFF. The chain is made from TRBV28 and TRBJ1-1; TRBD1 is possibly the D segment (5 matching bases). The CDR3 measures 14 amino acids from cysteine to phenylalanine. The CDR3 DNA has 42 bases and is translated from base 1. Based on the germline V gene, the CDR1 and CDR2 sequences are MDHEN and SYDVKM. Cut back by 3 bases and 0 bases, the V and J ends lie 8 bases apart.